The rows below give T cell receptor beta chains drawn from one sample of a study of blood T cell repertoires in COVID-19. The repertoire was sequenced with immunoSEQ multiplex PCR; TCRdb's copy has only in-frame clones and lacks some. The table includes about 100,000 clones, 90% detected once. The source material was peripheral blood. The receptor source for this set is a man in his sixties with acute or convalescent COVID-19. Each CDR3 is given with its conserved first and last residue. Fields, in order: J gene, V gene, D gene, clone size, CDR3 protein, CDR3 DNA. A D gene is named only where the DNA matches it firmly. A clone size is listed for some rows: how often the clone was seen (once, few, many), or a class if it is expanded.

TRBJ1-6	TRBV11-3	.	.	CASSFSGHVLHF	TGTGCCAGCAGCTTTTCGGGACACGTACTCCACTTT
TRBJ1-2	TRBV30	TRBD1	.	CAWNPGTGVFSANYGYTF	TGTGCCTGGAACCCCGGGACAGGGGTTTTTTCGGCTAACTATGGCTACACCTTC
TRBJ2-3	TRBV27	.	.	CASSLDREDTQYF	TGTGCCAGCAGTTTGGACCGGGAAGATACGCAGTATTTT
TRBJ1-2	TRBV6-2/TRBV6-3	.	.	CASSYLTDANYGYTF	TGTGCCAGCAGTTACTTAACAGACGCTAACTATGGCTACACCTTC
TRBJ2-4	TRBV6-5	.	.	CASSYSTGTKNIQYF	TGTGCCAGCAGTTACTCGACGGGGACCAAAAACATTCAGTACTTC
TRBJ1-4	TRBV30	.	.	CAWSEQTDVNKLFF	TGTGCCTGGAGCGAACAGACAGACGTAAATAAACTGTTTTTT
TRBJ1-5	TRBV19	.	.	CASSIDHGYNQPQHF	TGTGCCAGTAGTATAGACCACGGTTACAATCAGCCCCAGCATTTT
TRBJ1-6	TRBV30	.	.	CAWGTTPNSPLHF	TGTGCCTGGGGGACGACTCCAAATTCACCCCTCCACTTT
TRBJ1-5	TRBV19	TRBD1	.	CASSMFGQGASSNQPQHF	TGTGCCAGTAGTATGTTTGGGCAGGGGGCTTCGAGCAATCAGCCCCAGCATTTT
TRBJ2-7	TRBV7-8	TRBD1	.	CASSWGWTTGGEQYF	TGTGCCAGCAGCTGGGGCTGGACGACAGGGGGCGAGCAGTACTTC
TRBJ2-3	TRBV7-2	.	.	CASSLVRLTDTQYF	TGTGCCAGCAGCTTAGTACGGTTGACAGATACGCAGTATTTT
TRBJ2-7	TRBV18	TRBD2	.	CASSPGRSGVEQYF	TGTGCCAGCTCACCAGGCCGAAGCGGGGTAGAGCAGTACTTC
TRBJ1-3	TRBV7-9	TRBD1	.	CASSLPGQGNTIYF	TGTGCCAGCAGCTTACCGGGACAGGGAAACACCATATATTTT
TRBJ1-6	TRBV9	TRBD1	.	CASSVDAGGESPLHF	TGTGCCAGCAGCGTAGACGCAGGGGGCGAGTCACCCCTCCACTTT
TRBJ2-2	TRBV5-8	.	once	CASSYEGGSGELFF	TGTGCCAGCAGCTACGAGGGCGGCTCCGGGGAGCTGTTTTTT
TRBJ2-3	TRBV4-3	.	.	CASSQDGGASTDTQYF	TGCGCCAGCAGCCAGGACGGTGGGGCGTCTACAGATACGCAGTATTTT
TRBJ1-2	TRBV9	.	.	CASSAAPQGLAGYTF	TGTGCCAGCAGCGCCGCCCCACAGGGACTAGCTGGCTACACCTTC
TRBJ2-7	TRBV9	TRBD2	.	CASSVDWTSGNREQYF	TGTGCCAGCAGCGTAGACTGGACTAGCGGGAATCGCGAGCAGTACTTC
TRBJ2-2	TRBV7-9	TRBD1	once	CASSPTGGANTGELFF	TGTGCCAGCAGCCCAACAGGGGGAGCGAACACCGGGGAGCTGTTTTTT
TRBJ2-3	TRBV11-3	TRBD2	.	CASGLAGGTDTQYF	TGTGCCAGCGGACTAGCGGGAGGCACAGATACGCAGTATTTT
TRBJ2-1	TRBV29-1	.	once	CSVSRGSEQFF	TGCAGCGTGAGCAGGGGAAGTGAGCAGTTCTTC
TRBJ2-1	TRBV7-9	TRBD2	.	CASRPIAGAYNEQFF	TGTGCCAGCAGACCTATAGCGGGGGCCTACAATGAGCAGTTCTTC